This is a list of T cell receptor beta chains from one sample in a study of T cell responses to AZD1222 COVID-19 vaccine. TCRdb's copy holds only in-frame clones and misses some; the assay was immunoSEQ multiplex PCR. Seen here are over 110,000 clones, roughly 88% observed once, and the top ten hold 1.5% to 2%. Sequences were derived from peripheral blood, sampled 28 days after the second AZD1222 dose. The receptors were gathered from an adult who received the AZD1222 COVID-19 vaccine. Each CDR3 is given without its conserved first and last residue. The D gene is left open where the match is weak. The size entry is marked missing in some rows and otherwise reads once, few, many or a size class.

CDR3 protein	V gene	D gene	clone size	J gene
ASSPRGYSNQPQH	TRBV4-2	NA	NA	TRBJ1-5
ASSGGGAGNYGYT	TRBV6-5	NA	NA	TRBJ1-2
ASSVGIPGNTIY	TRBV7-9	NA	NA	TRBJ1-3
AWMGGIGEQF	TRBV30	NA	NA	TRBJ2-1
ASFSGTTAYNEQF	TRBV28	TRBD2	NA	TRBJ2-1
ASSPRPRQSNYGYT	TRBV28	NA	NA	TRBJ1-2
ASSIVQPGTDTQY	TRBV19	NA	NA	TRBJ2-3
ASQGRWSGYT	TRBV6-5	NA	NA	TRBJ1-2
ASSIVGPHEQY	TRBV11-2	NA	once	TRBJ2-7
ASSAASGDYNEQF	TRBV7-2	TRBD2	NA	TRBJ2-1
SARLSRENTEAF	TRBV29-1	NA	NA	TRBJ1-1
ATGWASGSSDEQY	TRBV28	TRBD2	NA	TRBJ2-7
ATLPRGSFSGNTIY	TRBV6-8	NA	NA	TRBJ1-3
ASSLVSRTQETQY	TRBV7-8	NA	NA	TRBJ2-5
ASSFGTDDGYT	TRBV7-9	TRBD1	NA	TRBJ1-2
ASSFGGGGEKLF	TRBV5-1	NA	NA	TRBJ1-4
ASSLGLAGGPHAELF	TRBV28	TRBD2	once	TRBJ2-2
ASSLGARGDDNYGYT	TRBV5-4	NA	NA	TRBJ1-2
ASSDLGGGNGNQPQH	TRBV10-2	NA	NA	TRBJ1-5
ASSPDGWTEAF	TRBV9	NA	NA	TRBJ1-1
ASGDRGSDEQY	TRBV2	TRBD1	NA	TRBJ2-7
ASRQQAGEAF	TRBV12-3/TRBV12-4	NA	once	TRBJ1-1
AWSQQDNQPQH	TRBV30	NA	NA	TRBJ1-5
ASSGHRNTEAF	TRBV12-3/TRBV12-4	NA	NA	TRBJ1-1
ASSSDRANQPQH	TRBV27	TRBD1	NA	TRBJ1-5
ASSSSTEYGYT	TRBV6-5	NA	few	TRBJ1-2
ASSVLSDTQY	TRBV10-2	NA	NA	TRBJ2-3
ASSLAGTLSGNTIY	TRBV28	NA	NA	TRBJ1-3
ASSFRAEGYTGELF	TRBV7-9	NA	NA	TRBJ2-2
ASSQFGGGTNEKLF	TRBV3-1/TRBV3-2	NA	NA	TRBJ1-4